Sequencing of this T cell receptor (beta chain) was carried out in a study of beta chain features in type 1 diabetes (dated by TCRdb to 2016 to 2019). General notes on the study: Mean age, gender distribution, total cell number and subset yield were not different between patients and healthy donors. A total of roughly 100 million sorted cells were examined across all samples, and RNA yield correlated strongly with the number of cells per subset. In the study, recently diagnosed type 1 diabetes patients and matched healthy donors were compared on the TCRB repertoires of their sorted circulating CD4+ T cell subsets. Whereas all 30 or so donors provided naive and central memory subsets, regulatory and stem cell-like memory subsets were isolated from just 8 patients and about eight healthy donors. Results the study describes overall, beyond this receptor: Shorter templates might have been favored by PCR, but patient and control samples were amplified and corrected together, so both groups would have been affected equally by any skew. At VDJ recombination sites, type 1 diabetes patients had fewer insertions and more deleted nucleotides, which implies abnormalities in thymic rearrangement. Because small numbers of individuals were included in the HLA sub-analyses, any influence of HLA type on TCRB rearrangement was left unresolved. Naive, central memory and regulatory TCRB repertoires appeared to be more similar among patients than among healthy donors. Because cDNA was sequenced instead of genomic DNA, activated cells with high expression could be over-represented, although the groups did not differ in activation or CD3 levels. A moderate but significant shortening of TCRB CDR3 length was observed in type 1 diabetes patients in all four CD4+ subsets.

The High Capacity cDNA Reverse Transcription Kit was used to reverse transcribe all of the isolated RNA, meaning that expressed TCRB transcripts were what got sequenced. Naive, central memory and regulatory T cell samples underwent deep immunoSEQ sequencing, averaging about 3.57 million total reads per sample. Sorted cells were lysed in RLT buffer and RNA was extracted with DNase-treated RNeasy Micro or Mini kits, depending on cell number. To prevent cross-contamination, each cell subset was processed individually, whereas patient and healthy donor samples were processed jointly. TCRB sequences were amplified from cDNA with the immunoSEQ multiplex PCR, producing 87-bp fragments spanning the CDR3 region. Sequencing of the amplicons was done on the Illumina HiSeq platform. For the original study's pipeline: Synthetic template baselines were used to correct PCR bias computationally, reads within Hamming distance 2 were collapsed together, and singletons that could not be merged were discarded. Reads were aligned against IMGT so that V, D and J genes, CDR3 length and insertions or deletions at six rearrangement sites could be assigned. Within each subset, clonotype counts were normalized to the number of sorted cells before true diversity and Gini coefficients were calculated with the tcR R package. The overlap coefficient, calculated on TCRB nucleotide sequences, was used to measure repertoire sharing. TCRdb carries this immuneACCESS record with in-frame sequences only. Its versions omit some clonotypes, under half of them owing to an unresolved V gene in the studies checked, with the rest unexplained. V, J and clone size were drawn from that table, and D and trimming were deduced from the DNA. This sample has 140,000 to 150,000 clones in its table, and 40% to 60% of those were observed once. Under 0.45% of the sample goes to the ten largest clones.

Looking up the germline V gene yields CDR1 MDHEN and CDR2 SYDVKM. The V end gives up 8 bases and the J end 3 bases, leaving 6 bases in the junction not matched to a gene. CDR3 length: 13 amino acids, cysteine to phenylalanine. The read is trimmed to its CDR3 DNA, 39 bases read in frame from base 1. Each donor gave one peripheral blood draw, roughly 120 mL on average, collected into heparinised tubes. A BD FACSAria II was used to sort naive, central memory, regulatory and stem cell-like memory CD4+ T cells with a panel that included CD45RO, CCR7, CD25, CD127, CD95 and CD27. Purity was above 98% for every sorted population. PBMCs were isolated right away by Lymphoprep density gradient centrifugation and were stained directly, without culture. Samples were stained and sorted in pairs, with one healthy donor and one patient per experiment, so that batch effects were minimized. With respect to this clone: This clone's antigen is unknown. No base qualities exist here, and no much larger clone lies one base off it.

The chain is assembled from TRBV28 and TRBJ1-1; 7 central nucleotides agree with TRBD1. The specimen was Tregs from blood. The cell subset or site label here, explained by the study, means: regulatory CD4+ T cells. This receptor was taken from a man in his late teens or twenties in good health. The CDR3 protein is CASHRGRDTEAFF. The DNA sequence reads TGTGCCAGCCACAGGGGTCGGGACACTGAAGCTTTCTTT.